This T cell receptor (beta chain) was observed in a study of Graves' ophthalmopathy and Graves' hyperthyroidism. Study conclusions and caveats: For separating ophthalmopathy from stable hyperthyroidism, a 13-signature model gave 85% to 90% sensitivity and 81.08% specificity. The blood repertoire also included most expanded thyroid clonotypes above 0.001 frequency.

At least ten counts were recorded for this clonotype. What it binds is unknown. Hyperthyroidism qualified as stable when ophthalmopathy did not develop within 18 months of follow-up. Diagnoses were established from clinical symptoms, serum thyroxine, TRAb, thyroid ultrasound and orbital computed tomography. The V end lost 1 base, the J end lost 6 bases, and 13 bases lay between the germline ends. CDR1 is SGHTA, CDR2 FQGNSA, per germline. The CDR3 has 15 residues. RNA transcripts were the source from which TCR beta CDR3 regions were amplified. An opening RT-PCR round employed HTBI primers and preceded a second-round multiplex PCR. MiXCR was run by TCRdb on the multiplex PCR reads, yielding one entry per CDR3 protein. Of hundreds of thousands of distinct CDR3 sequences in the sample, over 15% were seen once.

This TCR was recovered from a woman under 30 with stable Graves' hyperthyroidism. The gene calls are TRBV7-2 and TRBJ1-5, with TRBD1 as a possible D gene (5 bases). The sequencing sample was made of peripheral blood. The CDR3 region has the DNA TGTGCCAGCAGCTTAGGAGGCGGGGGGACTCAGCCCCAGCATTTT. The encoded protein is CASSLGGGGTQPQHF.